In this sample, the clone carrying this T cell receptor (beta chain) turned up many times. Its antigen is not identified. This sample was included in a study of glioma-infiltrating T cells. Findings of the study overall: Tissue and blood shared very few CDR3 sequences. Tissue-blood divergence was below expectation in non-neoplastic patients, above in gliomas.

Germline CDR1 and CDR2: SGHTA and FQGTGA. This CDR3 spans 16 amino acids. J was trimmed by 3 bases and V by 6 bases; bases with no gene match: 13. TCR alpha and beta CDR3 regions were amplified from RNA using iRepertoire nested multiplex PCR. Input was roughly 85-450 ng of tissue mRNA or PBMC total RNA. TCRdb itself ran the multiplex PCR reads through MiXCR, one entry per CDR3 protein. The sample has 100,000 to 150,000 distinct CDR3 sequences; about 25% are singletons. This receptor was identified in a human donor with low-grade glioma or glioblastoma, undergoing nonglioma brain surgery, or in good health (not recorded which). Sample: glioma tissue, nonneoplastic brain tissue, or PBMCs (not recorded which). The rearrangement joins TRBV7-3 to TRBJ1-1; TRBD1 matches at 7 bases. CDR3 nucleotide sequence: TGTGCCAGCAGTTTAGGGGGCGGGGGAACGGACACTGAAGCTTTCTTT. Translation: CASSLGGGGTDTEAFF. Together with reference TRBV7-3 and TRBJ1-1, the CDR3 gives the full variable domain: GAGVSQTPSNKVTEKGKYVELRCDPISGHTALYWYRQSLGQGPEFLIYFQGTGAADDSGLPNDRFFAVRPEGSVSTLKIQRTERGDSAVYLCASSLGGGGTDTEAFFGQGTRLTVV.